A selection of T cell receptor beta chains follows, all from one sample in a study of human T cells and chemical hapten exposure. TCRdb passed the RACE reads through MiXCR, listing each CDR3 protein once. The data contain approximately 180,000 distinct CDR3 sequences, more than 25% of them singletons. This specimen was whole blood, taken in connection with sensitization to the hapten diphenylcyclopropenone (DPC). Every receptor here comes from a young woman with alopecia areata. Some clones in this sample may be carry-over from other donors' samples. Both conserved end residues are part of each CDR3. The D gene is left open where the match is weak. The listing skips clone size in some rows; elsewhere it reads once, few, many or a size class.

.	TRBD1	TRBV5-1	TRBJ2-5	CASSPRQGPETQYF	TGCGCCAGCAGCCCAAGACAGGGGCCCGAGACCCAGTACTTC
few	.	TRBV5-8	TRBJ2-3	CASSLFFRAGGTDTQYF	TGTGCCAGCAGCTTGTTTTTCAGGGCAGGTGGCACAGATACGCAGTATTTT
few	TRBD1	TRBV7-8	TRBJ2-2	CASSSRGSNTGELFF	TGTGCCAGCAGCTCCAGGGGGAGTAACACCGGGGAGCTGTTTTTT
.	.	TRBV29-1	TRBJ2-7	CSVETPYYEQYF	TGCAGCGTTGAAACCCCATATTACGAGCAGTACTTC
few	.	TRBV29-1	TRBJ1-2	CSVAGVYGYTF	TGCAGCGTTGCAGGGGTCTATGGCTACACCTTC
few	TRBD1	TRBV7-9	TRBJ1-2	CASRKGQGVSYTF	TGTGCCAGCAGAAAAGGACAGGGGGTCAGCTACACCTTC
.	.	TRBV27	TRBJ1-1	CASSLSGMNTEAFF	TGTGCCAGCAGTTTATCAGGTATGAACACTGAAGCTTTCTTT
.	.	TRBV27	TRBJ1-6	CASSLKQVASPLHF	TGTGCCAGCAGTTTAAAACAGGTTGCCTCACCCCTCCACTTT
.	.	TRBV9	TRBJ2-1	CASSVDRVNNEQFF	TGTGCCAGCAGCGTAGACAGGGTCAACAATGAGCAGTTCTTC
few	.	TRBV20-1	TRBJ2-3	CSAETDTQYF	TGCAGTGCCGAGACAGATACGCAGTATTTT
.	TRBD1	TRBV29-1	TRBJ2-7	CSAGTGPYEQYF	TGCAGCGCTGGGACAGGACCCTACGAGCAGTACTTC
.	.	TRBV19	TRBJ2-7	CASSATPGLQYEQYF	TGTGCCAGTAGTGCCACTCCCGGACTACAGTACGAGCAGTACTTC
.	.	TRBV12-3/TRBV12-4	TRBJ1-1	CASNLSQGTEAFF	TGTGCCAGCAACCTCAGCCAAGGAACTGAAGCTTTCTTT
once	.	TRBV4-1	TRBJ2-7	CASSQEISRTVDF	TGCGCCAGCAGCCAAGAGATTAGTCGGACAGTGGACTTC
.	.	TRBV12-5	TRBJ1-1	CASGVSRSDTEAFF	TGTGCTAGTGGTGTGTCGAGGTCGGACACTGAAGCTTTCTTT
.	TRBD2	TRBV7-2	TRBJ2-1	CASSPKGYSGGPLYNEQFF	TGTGCCAGCAGCCCCAAGGGATATAGCGGGGGGCCTCTCTACAATGAGCAGTTCTTC
.	.	TRBV5-1	TRBJ2-7	CASSLSERGEQYF	TGCGCCAGCAGCTTGAGCGAGAGAGGGGAGCAGTACTTC
few	TRBD1	TRBV11-1	TRBJ2-2	CASSSWSLQGANTGELFF	TGTGCCAGCAGCTCTTGGAGCCTCCAGGGGGCGAACACCGGGGAGCTGTTTTTT
few	.	TRBV27	TRBJ1-1	CASSWGGRGGTEAFF	TGTGCCAGCAGTTGGGGGGGCAGGGGCGGCACTGAAGCTTTCTTT
few	TRBD2	TRBV3-1	TRBJ2-5	CASSQDWRGQETQYF	TGTGCCAGCAGCCAAGATTGGCGGGGGCAAGAGACCCAGTACTTC
.	TRBD2	TRBV20-1	TRBJ2-2	CSARDLVAGVTGELFF	TGCAGTGCTAGAGATCTGGTAGCGGGAGTCACCGGGGAGCTGTTTTTT
once	.	TRBV6-5	TRBJ1-2	CASSGGGRYGYTF	TGTGCCAGCAGTGGAGGGGGAAGGTATGGCTACACCTTC
.	.	TRBV7-9	TRBJ2-2	CASSPGRTGELFF	TGTGCCAGCAGCCCGGGCCGGACCGGGGAGCTGTTTTTT
few	.	TRBV11-2	TRBJ1-1	CASSLGPGPNTEAFF	TGTGCCAGCAGCTTAGGGCCAGGTCCGAACACTGAAGCTTTCTTT
few	.	TRBV20-1	TRBJ2-5	CSASRDSGQESQYF	TGCAGTGCTAGCCGGGACTCGGGTCAAGAGAGCCAGTACTTC
few	.	TRBV4-3	TRBJ2-1	CASSWDSLAPYNEQFF	TGCGCCAGCAGCTGGGACTCCCTAGCCCCTTACAATGAGCAGTTCTTC
few	.	TRBV29-1	TRBJ1-1	CSVGFGGGGEAFF	TGCAGCGTTGGTTTTGGGGGAGGAGGTGAAGCTTTCTTT
few	.	TRBV9	TRBJ2-3	CASSAPSSGGTQYF	TGTGCCAGCAGCGCACCCTCTTCCGGGGGTACGCAGTATTTT
few	.	TRBV29-1	TRBJ1-1	CSVVGAVNTEAFF	TGCAGCGTTGTGGGCGCGGTGAACACTGAAGCTTTCTTT